These T cell receptor beta chains were read from a single sample in a study of CD8 T cells in ankylosing spondylitis. TCRdb analysed the 5' RACE reads with MiXCR anew, one entry per CDR3 protein. This sample has 300,000 to 350,000 distinct CDR3 sequences; under 25% occur once, and the top ten carry roughly 4%. The sequencing sample was made of blood, either unsorted or a sorted T cell fraction (not recorded which). These receptor sequences come from a female donor with ankylosing spondylitis or in good health (not recorded which). The conserved cysteine and the conserved F or W are not part of the CDR3 here. Clone size is shown for a subset of rows, as once, few, many or a class of expanded clone.

v_gene: TRBV7-2
len: 14
abundance: few
CDR3aa: ASSLMALPNQETQY

v_gene: TRBV4-2
len: 14
abundance: few
CDR3aa: ASSQKVGAVGNEQF

v_gene: TRBV20-1
len: 11
abundance: .
CDR3aa: SGSDRANTEAF

v_gene: TRBV9
len: 14
abundance: .
CDR3aa: ASSLGGASGTYEQY

v_gene: TRBV24-1
len: 11
abundance: .
CDR3aa: ATAGGGGSGQF

v_gene: TRBV7-9
len: 11
abundance: .
CDR3aa: ASSRGEAGELF

v_gene: TRBV27
len: 13
abundance: .
CDR3aa: ASSTLDIYNSPLH

v_gene: TRBV4-3
len: 14
abundance: few
CDR3aa: ASSFKVGAENSPLH

v_gene: TRBV6-6
len: 11
abundance: .
CDR3aa: ASSMTGIYGYT

v_gene: TRBV18
len: 11
abundance: few
CDR3aa: ASSPLSQETQY

v_gene: TRBV29-1
len: 12
abundance: .
CDR3aa: SARGSGREETQY

v_gene: TRBV5-1
len: 12
abundance: .
CDR3aa: ASNPTGTNSPLH

v_gene: TRBV7-2
len: 11
abundance: .
CDR3aa: ASSLNQGETQY

v_gene: TRBV11-3
len: 12
abundance: .
CDR3aa: ASSLSQGLFHLH

v_gene: TRBV10-3
len: 14
abundance: few
CDR3aa: AISEFGSGVGQPQH

v_gene: TRBV28
len: 13
abundance: few
CDR3aa: ASSYSGRVPDTQY

v_gene: TRBV20-1
len: 11
abundance: few
CDR3aa: SARDRLYTEAF

v_gene: TRBV5-1
len: 11
abundance: .
CDR3aa: ASSLDFEGTQY

v_gene: TRBV6-5
len: 11
abundance: many
CDR3aa: ASTGLAGETQY

v_gene: TRBV2
len: 13
abundance: many
CDR3aa: ASSVVAGGNYEQY

v_gene: TRBV24-1
len: 14
abundance: .
CDR3aa: ATSDRTSGSTDTQY

v_gene: TRBV7-9
len: 10
abundance: .
CDR3aa: ASRSFADEQY

v_gene: TRBV10-3
len: 12
abundance: few
CDR3aa: AISEGTSLVEQF

v_gene: TRBV5-3
len: 22
abundance: .
CDR3aa: ARSPPERAVRGNPGDSPNTEAF

v_gene: TRBV6-1
len: 11
abundance: .
CDR3aa: ASTGTSTYEQY

v_gene: TRBV12-3/TRBV12-4
len: 13
abundance: .
CDR3aa: ASSRGLGVTGELF

v_gene: TRBV7-2
len: 15
abundance: .
CDR3aa: ASSLARGQPPNYGYT

v_gene: TRBV6-1
len: 12
abundance: few
CDR3aa: ASRDPMSLNEQF

v_gene: TRBV28
len: 12
abundance: .
CDR3aa: ASTPRASNNEQF

v_gene: TRBV7-2
len: 13
abundance: many
CDR3aa: ASSLAGVGTDTQY

v_gene: TRBV15
len: 13
abundance: few
CDR3aa: ATSRDYRAGGELF

v_gene: TRBV20-1
len: 14
abundance: .
CDR3aa: SARALNTLPRYEQY

v_gene: TRBV6-2/TRBV6-3
len: 12
abundance: few
CDR3aa: ASSYELNPDEQF

v_gene: TRBV5-6
len: 14
abundance: few
CDR3aa: ASSLTGDSSYNEQF

v_gene: TRBV12-3/TRBV12-4
len: 13
abundance: many
CDR3aa: ASSLAGLRSDEQF

v_gene: TRBV6-2/TRBV6-3
len: 12
abundance: .
CDR3aa: ASSFRDREKTQY

v_gene: TRBV5-1
len: 14
abundance: .
CDR3aa: ASSLGDLAIQETQY

v_gene: TRBV30
len: 12
abundance: .
CDR3aa: AWSVVLTTGELF

v_gene: TRBV24-1
len: 14
abundance: .
CDR3aa: ATSDNGLAGLETQY

v_gene: TRBV29-1
len: 13
abundance: .
CDR3aa: SKPIRGEFAYEQY

v_gene: TRBV10-1
len: 12
abundance: .
CDR3aa: ASSWGTITDTQY

v_gene: TRBV7-7
len: 13
abundance: .
CDR3aa: ASSLGLAGDHTQY

v_gene: TRBV4-3
len: 16
abundance: .
CDR3aa: ASSHQVRNSIHTDTQY

v_gene: TRBV6-5
len: 14
abundance: few
CDR3aa: ASSYGTSGMGYEQY

v_gene: TRBV20-1
len: 13
abundance: many
CDR3aa: SARVGLAENYEQY

v_gene: TRBV6-6
len: 11
abundance: few
CDR3aa: ASRLGANNEQF